This TCR beta chain is from a study of cytomegalovirus exposure and HLA in healthy donors. Study outcomes and limitations: Reports showed the classifier diagnosing cytomegalovirus status with high specificity and sensitivity.

In the PCR, 60 Vbeta and 13 Jbeta primers were used. Some clones are missing from TCRdb's copy, which holds only in-frame ones; the method was immunoSEQ multiplex PCR. This sample has about 120,000 clones, with nearly 80% found just once. This clone was detected a few times. As yet, its antigen is unknown. V gave up 7 bases and J gave up 5 bases; unmatched junction bases: 6. The CDR3 is 14 amino acids. The germline CDR1 and CDR2 sequences are MNHNS and SASEGT. The TCR originated in a woman aged 25 to 39 in good health and CMV-seropositive. The chain employs TRBV6-1 and TRBJ1-4; the match to TRBD1 covers 8 bases. The specimen sequenced was PBMCs. The CDR3 DNA follows: TGTGCCAGCAATGACAGGGGTCCCAATGAAAAACTGTTTTTT. This gives the protein CASNDRGPNEKLFF.